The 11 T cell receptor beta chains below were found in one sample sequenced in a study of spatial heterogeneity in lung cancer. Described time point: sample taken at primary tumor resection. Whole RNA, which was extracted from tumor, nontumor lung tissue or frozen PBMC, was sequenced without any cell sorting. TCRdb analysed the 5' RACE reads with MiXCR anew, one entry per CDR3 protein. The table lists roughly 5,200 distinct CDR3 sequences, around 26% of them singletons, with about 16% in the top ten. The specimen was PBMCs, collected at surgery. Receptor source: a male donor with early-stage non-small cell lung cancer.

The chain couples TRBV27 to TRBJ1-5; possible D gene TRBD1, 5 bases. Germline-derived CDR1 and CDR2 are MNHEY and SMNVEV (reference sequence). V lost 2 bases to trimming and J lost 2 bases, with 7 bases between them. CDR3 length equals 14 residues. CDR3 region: CASSLGGGNQPQHF. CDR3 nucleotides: TGTGCCAGCAGTTTAGGGGGGGGCAATCAGCCCCAGCATTTT.

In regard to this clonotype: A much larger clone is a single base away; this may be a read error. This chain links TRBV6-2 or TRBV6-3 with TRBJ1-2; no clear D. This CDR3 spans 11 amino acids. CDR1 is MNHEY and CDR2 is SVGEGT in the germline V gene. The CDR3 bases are TGTGCCGGCAGTTACTCGAGGGGCTACACCTTC. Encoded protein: CAGSYSRGYTF.

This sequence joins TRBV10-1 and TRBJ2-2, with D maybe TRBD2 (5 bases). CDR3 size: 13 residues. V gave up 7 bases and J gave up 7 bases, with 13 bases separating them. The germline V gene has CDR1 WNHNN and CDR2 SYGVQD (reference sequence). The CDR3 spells CASKASSVGELFF. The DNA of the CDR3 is TGCGCCAGCAAGGCTAGCTCCGTCGGGGAGCTGTTTTTT.

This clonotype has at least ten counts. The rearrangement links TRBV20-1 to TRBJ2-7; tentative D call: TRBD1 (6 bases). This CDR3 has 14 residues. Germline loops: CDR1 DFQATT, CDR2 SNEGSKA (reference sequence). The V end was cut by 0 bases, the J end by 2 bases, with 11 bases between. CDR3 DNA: TGCAGTGCTAGAGATCGGGACAAGACCTACGAGCAGTACTTC. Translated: CSARDRDKTYEQYF.

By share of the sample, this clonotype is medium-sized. The CDR3 loop reads CASRGQGYTEAFF. CDR3 coding DNA: TGTGCCAGCAGAGGACAGGGGTACACTGAAGCTTTCTTT. This rearrangement joins TRBV27 to TRBJ1-1; 9 positions match TRBD1. V dropped 6 bases and J dropped 3; count of bases not matched to a gene: 2. The CDR3 has 13 amino acids. CDR1 MNHEY and CDR2 SMNVEV come from the germline V gene (reference sequence).

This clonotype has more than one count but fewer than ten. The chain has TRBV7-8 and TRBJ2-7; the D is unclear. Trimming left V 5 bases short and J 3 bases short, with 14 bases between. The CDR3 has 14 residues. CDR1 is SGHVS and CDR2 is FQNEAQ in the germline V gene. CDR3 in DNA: TGTGCCAGCAGCCTATCTAGTAATCACTACGAGCAGTACTTC. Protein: CASSLSSNHYEQYF.

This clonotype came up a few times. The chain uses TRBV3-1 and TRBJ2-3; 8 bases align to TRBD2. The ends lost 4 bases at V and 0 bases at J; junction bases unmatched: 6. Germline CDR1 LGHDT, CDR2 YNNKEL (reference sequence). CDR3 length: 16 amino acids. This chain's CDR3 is CASSPGLAASTDTQYF. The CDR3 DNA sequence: TGTGCCAGCAGCCCTGGACTAGCCGCTAGCACAGATACGCAGTATTTT.

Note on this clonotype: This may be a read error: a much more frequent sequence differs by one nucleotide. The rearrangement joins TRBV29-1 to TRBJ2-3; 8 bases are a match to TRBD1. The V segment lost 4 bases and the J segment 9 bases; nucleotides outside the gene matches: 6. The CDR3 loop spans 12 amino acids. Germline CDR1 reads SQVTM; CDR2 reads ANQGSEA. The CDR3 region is CSVATGDETQYF. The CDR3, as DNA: TGCAGCGTTGCGACAGGGGACGAAACGCAGTATTTT.

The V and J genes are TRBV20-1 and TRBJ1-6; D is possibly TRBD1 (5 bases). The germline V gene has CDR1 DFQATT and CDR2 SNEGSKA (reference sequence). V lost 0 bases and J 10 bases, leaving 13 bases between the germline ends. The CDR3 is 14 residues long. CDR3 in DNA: TGCAGTGCTAGAGATGCAGGGAATTCGTCACCCCTCCACTTT. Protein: CSARDAGNSSPLHF.

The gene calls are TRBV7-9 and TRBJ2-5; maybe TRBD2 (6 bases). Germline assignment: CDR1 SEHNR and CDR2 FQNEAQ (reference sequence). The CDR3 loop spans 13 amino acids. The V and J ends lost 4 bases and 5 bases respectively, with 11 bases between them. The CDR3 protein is CASSSSGGETQYF. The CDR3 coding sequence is TGTGCCAGCAGCTCTTCTGGGGGGGAGACCCAGTACTTC.

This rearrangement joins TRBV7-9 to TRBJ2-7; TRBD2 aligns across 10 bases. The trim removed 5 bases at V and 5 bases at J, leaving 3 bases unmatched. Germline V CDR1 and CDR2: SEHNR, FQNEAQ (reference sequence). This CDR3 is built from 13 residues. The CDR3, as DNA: TGTGCCAGCAGCGCAACTAGCGGGAACGAGCAGTACTTC. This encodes CASSATSGNEQYF.